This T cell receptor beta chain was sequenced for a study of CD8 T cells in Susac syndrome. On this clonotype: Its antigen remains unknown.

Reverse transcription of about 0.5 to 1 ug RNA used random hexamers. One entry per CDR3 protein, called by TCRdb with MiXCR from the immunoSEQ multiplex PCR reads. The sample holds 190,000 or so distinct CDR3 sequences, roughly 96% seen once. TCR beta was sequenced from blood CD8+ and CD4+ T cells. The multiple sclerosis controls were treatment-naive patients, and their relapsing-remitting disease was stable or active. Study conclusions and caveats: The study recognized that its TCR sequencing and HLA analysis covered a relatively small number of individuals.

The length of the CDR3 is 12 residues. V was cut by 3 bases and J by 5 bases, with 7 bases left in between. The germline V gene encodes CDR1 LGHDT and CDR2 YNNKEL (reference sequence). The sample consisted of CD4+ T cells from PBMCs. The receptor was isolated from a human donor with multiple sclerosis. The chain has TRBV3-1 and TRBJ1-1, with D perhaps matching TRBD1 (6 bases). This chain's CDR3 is CASSQGTTEAFF. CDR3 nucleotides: TGTGCCAGCAGCCAGGGGACAACTGAAGCTTTCTTT.